The TCR beta chain described here comes from a study of long-term antiretroviral therapy in people with HIV. General study results and limits: Possibly under older ART regimens, blood was drawn between about 2004 and 2018.

V was shortened by 3 bases and J by 8 bases, with 17 bases between the two germline ends. The CDR3 spans 14 residues. Germline V gene sequence: CDR1 SGHNT, CDR2 YYREEE (reference sequence). With regard to this clone: Its antigen is not identified.

The run of the v3.0 immunoSEQ assay was at survey level. Here immunoSEQ multiplex PCR was the method, and the copy in TCRdb shows in-frame clones only, minus some. The sample has over 25,000 clones; around 93% are singletons. The genes are TRBV5-4 and TRBJ1-2; D is perhaps TRBD1 (6 bases). This sample comprised unsorted PBMCs, obtained more than 7.3 years after starting antiretroviral therapy. The clonotype comes from a man between 50 and 59 years old with HIV. The CDR3 nucleotides are TGTGCCAGCAGCTCCCGGGACATAGGAAGCGGCTACACCTTC. This encodes CASSSRDIGSGYTF. The complete variable domain, with remaining parts taken from reference TRBV5-4 and TRBJ1-2, reads ETGVTQSPTHLIKTRGQQVTLRCSSQSGHNTVSWYQQALGQGPQFIFQYYREEENGRGNFPPRFSGLQFPNYSSELNVNALELDDSALYLCASSSRDIGSGYTFGSGTRLTVV.